This TCR beta chain was sequenced during a study of identical twins listed by TCRdb under 2016. Looking at the study overall: To test whether fetal clonotypes persist, the study used deep sequencing on TCR alpha and beta repertoires from monozygotic twins, unrelated adults of various ages, and cord blood. To rule out contamination, replicate twin experiments were performed at different times with different library preparation protocols. What the research found in general, with its limitations: Because the same donors could not be followed over many years, the conclusions depended on cross-sectional statistical analysis. Out-of-frame TCR alpha sharing in monozygotic twins was systematically underestimated by recombination models, whereas sharing between unrelated individuals was in agreement with the recombination models. Excess twin sharing in beta out-of-frame sequences was weaker because fewer shared sequences lowered the signal-to-noise ratio. Zero-insertion analyses could be partly confounded by invariant T cells such as MAIT and iNKT, though diverse VJ usage argued against such confounding for most clonotypes. Abundant cord blood beta clonotypes carried fewer insertions; young adult naive repertoires showed a weaker similar trend, while memory repertoires showed none. Compared with coincidental sharing between unrelated individuals, out-of-frame TCR alpha sequences shared between twins showed an excess of sequences with low generation probability.

Every donor in the study was a healthy Caucasian. The twin cohort consisted of three pairs of female monozygotic twins, all aged 18 to 29 years. RNA for TCR libraries was isolated from peripheral blood mononuclear cells. This clonotype was seen a handful of times. What this receptor recognizes is not known. No qualities accompany the bases; no much larger clone lies one base away. To prepare the library, 5' RACE was applied. The sequencer listed for this sample is Illumina HiSeq 2000. Template switching added a universal primer binding site, and the final cDNA carried a unique molecular identifier that allowed TCR cDNA molecules to be counted accurately. First-strand cDNA for TCR alpha and beta chains was synthesized from specific primers in the conserved constant-segment region. To control for contamination, each cDNA library was double barcoded with a SMART-Mk sample barcode plus Illumina barcodes. TruSeq adapter sequences along with Illumina sample barcodes were introduced in two successive PCR steps. The TCR alpha and beta cDNA libraries were sequenced on the Illumina HiSeq platform using custom primers. Per the original workflow: MiGEC processed the raw reads to extract unique molecular identifiers, while MiXCR was used to determine the CDR3 positions. Recombination models were inferred per individual with the repgenHMM and IGoR tools using an EM algorithm. Shared clonotype analysis was performed with the tcR package in R, normalizing sharing by the product of cloneset sizes. To study raw recombination free of thymic and clonal selection effects, out-of-frame nonproductive sequences were analyzed. TCRdb reran the public reads through fastp at Q25 and MiXCR, keeping productive beta chains. A single entry per CDR3 protein holds the most common genes and DNA from its merged rows. None of the V and J calls come from the authors' own analysis; TCRdb made them. The sample records about 660,000 distinct CDR3 sequences, approximately 9% of which are singletons. More than 0.75% of the sample is held by the ten biggest clonotypes.

This sample was shared with a second study, whose subject was yellow fever vaccine responses in identical twins. The second publication reports: According to the authors, the vaccine-induced T cell response in identical twins seemed to be partly convergent and partly specific to each individual. Focusing on identical twins, the study followed the T cell clones that responded to the vaccine, and did so with precision.

The sample consisted of PBMCs. The sequence was obtained from a woman between 18 and 29 years old in good health.

The nucleotides read TGCGCCAGCAGCTTGGATCCGGGCAAAAGCTCCTACGAGCAGTACTTC. This translates into CASSLDPGKSSYEQYF. The chain is assembled from TRBV5-1 and TRBJ2-7; the D gene assignment is ambiguous. The germline V gene provides CDR1 SGHRS and CDR2 YFSETQ. Measured from the cysteine to the phenylalanine, the CDR3 is 16 residues long. Just CDR3 DNA is preserved here, 48 bases in frame from base 1. Trimming takes 0 bases from V and 0 bases from J, and the germline ends sit 13 bases apart.